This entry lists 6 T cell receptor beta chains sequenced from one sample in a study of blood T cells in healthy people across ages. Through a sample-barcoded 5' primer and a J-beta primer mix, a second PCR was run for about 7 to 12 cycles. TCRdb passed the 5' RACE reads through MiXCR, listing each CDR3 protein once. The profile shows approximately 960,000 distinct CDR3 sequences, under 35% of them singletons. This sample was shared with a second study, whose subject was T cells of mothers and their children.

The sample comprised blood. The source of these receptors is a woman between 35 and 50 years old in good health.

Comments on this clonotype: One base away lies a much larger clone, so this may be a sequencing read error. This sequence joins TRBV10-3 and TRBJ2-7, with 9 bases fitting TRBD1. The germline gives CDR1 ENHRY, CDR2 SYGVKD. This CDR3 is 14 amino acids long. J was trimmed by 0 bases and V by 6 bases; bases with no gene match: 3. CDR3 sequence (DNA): TGTGCCATCAGCGGACAGGGGAGCTCCTACGAGCAGTACTTC. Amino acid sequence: CAISGQGSSYEQYF.

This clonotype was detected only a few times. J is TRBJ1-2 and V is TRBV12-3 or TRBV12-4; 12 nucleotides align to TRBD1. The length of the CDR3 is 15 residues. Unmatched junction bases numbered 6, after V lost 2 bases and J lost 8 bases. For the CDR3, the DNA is TGTGCCAGCAGTTTATCCGGGACAGGGGGCGGCGGCTACACCTTC. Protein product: CASSLSGTGGGGYTF.

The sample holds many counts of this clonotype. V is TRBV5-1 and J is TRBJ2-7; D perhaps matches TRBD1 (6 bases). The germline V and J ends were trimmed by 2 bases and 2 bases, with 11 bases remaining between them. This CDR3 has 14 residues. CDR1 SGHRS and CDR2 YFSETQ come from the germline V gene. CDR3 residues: CASSLGDTAYEQYF. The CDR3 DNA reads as TGCGCCAGCAGCTTAGGGGACACCGCCTACGAGCAGTACTTC.

As DNA, the CDR3 is TGTGCCAGCAGCTTAGGGGTGTGGAATCAGCCCCAGCATTTT. Its translation: CASSLGVWNQPQHF. The chain uses TRBV7-2 and TRBJ1-5; D uncertain. The CDR3 totals 14 residues. Germline V gives CDR1 SGHTA, CDR2 FQGNSA. V lost 1 base and J 4 bases, leaving 8 bases between the germline ends.

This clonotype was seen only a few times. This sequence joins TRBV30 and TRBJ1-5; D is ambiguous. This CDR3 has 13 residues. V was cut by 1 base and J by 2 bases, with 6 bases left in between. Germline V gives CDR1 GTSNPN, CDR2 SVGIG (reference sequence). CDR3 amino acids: CAWSGAGNQPQHF. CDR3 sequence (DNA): TGTGCCTGGAGTGGAGCTGGCAATCAGCCCCAGCATTTT.

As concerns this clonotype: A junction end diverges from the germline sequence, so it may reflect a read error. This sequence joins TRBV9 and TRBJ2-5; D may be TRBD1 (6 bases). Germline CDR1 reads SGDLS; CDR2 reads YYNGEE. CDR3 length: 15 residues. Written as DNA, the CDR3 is TGTGCCGGCAGCGTAGGCGTGACAGGACAAGAGACCCAGTACTTC. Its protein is CAGSVGVTGQETQYF.